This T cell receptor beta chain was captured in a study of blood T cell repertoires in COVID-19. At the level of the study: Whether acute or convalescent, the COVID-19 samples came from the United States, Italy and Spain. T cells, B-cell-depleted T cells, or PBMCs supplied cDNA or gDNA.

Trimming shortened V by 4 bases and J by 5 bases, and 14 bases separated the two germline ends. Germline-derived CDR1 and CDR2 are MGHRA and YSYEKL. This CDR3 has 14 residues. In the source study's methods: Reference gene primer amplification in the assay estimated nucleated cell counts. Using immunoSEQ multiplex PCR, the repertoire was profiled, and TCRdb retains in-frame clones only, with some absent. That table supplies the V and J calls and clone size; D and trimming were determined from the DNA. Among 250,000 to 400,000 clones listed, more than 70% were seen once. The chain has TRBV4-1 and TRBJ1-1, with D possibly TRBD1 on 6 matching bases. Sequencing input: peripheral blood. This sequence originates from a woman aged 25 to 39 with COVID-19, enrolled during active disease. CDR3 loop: CASSLFGGATEAFF. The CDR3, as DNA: TGCGCCAGCAGCCTTTTCGGGGGGGCGACTGAAGCTTTCTTT.